This TCR beta chain was identified during a study of blood T cell repertoires in COVID-19. This clone has just a few counts. Source study methods: Amplification with reference gene primers provided the estimates of nucleated cell counts. TCRdb's copy holds only in-frame clones and misses some; the assay was immunoSEQ multiplex PCR. V and J calls and clone size follow that table, whereas D and trimming were derived from the DNA. The sample shows under 45,000 clones, 65% to 80% of them seen only once. Input material: peripheral blood. This receptor was identified in an elderly man with acute or convalescent COVID-19.

The CDR3 nucleotides read TGTGCCAGCAGTTGGAACAGGGGATCCAACGAGCAGTACTTC. Residues: CASSWNRGSNEQYF. The chain is built from TRBV2 and TRBJ2-7; 7 nucleotides line up with TRBD1. V shed 5 bases, J shed 5 bases, and the junction held 9 bases outside the gene matches. The CDR3 runs 14 residues. Germline CDR1 is SNHLY and CDR2 is FYNNEI.